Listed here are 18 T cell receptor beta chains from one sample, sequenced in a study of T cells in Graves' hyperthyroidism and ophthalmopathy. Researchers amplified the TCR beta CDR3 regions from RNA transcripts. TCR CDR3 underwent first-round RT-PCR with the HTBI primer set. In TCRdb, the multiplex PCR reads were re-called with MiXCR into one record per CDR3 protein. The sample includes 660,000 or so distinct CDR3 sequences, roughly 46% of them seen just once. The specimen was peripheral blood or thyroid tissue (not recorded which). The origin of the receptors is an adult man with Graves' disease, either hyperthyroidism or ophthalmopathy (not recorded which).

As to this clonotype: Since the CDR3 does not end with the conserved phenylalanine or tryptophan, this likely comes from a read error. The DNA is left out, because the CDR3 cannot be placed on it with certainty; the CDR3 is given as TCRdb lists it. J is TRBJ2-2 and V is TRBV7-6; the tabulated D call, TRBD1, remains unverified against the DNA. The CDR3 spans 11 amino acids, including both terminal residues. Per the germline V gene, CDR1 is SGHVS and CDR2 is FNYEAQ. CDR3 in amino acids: CASSLGARGDG.

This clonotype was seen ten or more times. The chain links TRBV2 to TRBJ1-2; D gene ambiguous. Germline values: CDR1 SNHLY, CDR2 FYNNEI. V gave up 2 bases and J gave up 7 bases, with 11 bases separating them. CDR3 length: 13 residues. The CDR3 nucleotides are TGTGCCAGCAGTGAATTCCCACGGGTTGGCTACACCTTC. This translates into CASSEFPRVGYTF.

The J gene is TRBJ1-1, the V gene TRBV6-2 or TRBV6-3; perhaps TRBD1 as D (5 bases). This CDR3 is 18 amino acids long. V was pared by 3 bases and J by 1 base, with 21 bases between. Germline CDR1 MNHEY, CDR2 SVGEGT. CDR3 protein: CASSYEDNAFWGNTEAFF. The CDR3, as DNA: TGTGCCAGCAGTTATGAGGACAACGCATTTTGGGGGAACACTGAAGCTTTCTTT.

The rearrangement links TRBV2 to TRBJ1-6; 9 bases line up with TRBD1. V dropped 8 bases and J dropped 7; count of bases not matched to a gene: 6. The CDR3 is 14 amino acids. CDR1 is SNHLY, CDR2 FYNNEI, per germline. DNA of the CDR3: TGTGCCAGCGGGGGGACAGGGAGCAATTCACCCCTCCACTTT. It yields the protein CASGGTGSNSPLHF. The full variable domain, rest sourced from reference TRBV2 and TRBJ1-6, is EPEVTQTPSHQVTQMGQEVILRCVPISNHLYFYWYRQILGQKVEFLVSFYNNEISEKSEIFDDQFSVERPDGSNFTLKIRSTKLEDSAMYFCASGGTGSNSPLHFGNGTRLTVT.

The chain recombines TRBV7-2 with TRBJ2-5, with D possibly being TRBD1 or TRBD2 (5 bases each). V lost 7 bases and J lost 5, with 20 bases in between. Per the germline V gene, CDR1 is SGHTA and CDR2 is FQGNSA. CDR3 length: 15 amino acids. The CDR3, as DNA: TGTGCCAGCAACACCATGACAGCGGCGGTGGAGACCCAGTACTTC. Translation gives CASNTMTAAVETQYF.

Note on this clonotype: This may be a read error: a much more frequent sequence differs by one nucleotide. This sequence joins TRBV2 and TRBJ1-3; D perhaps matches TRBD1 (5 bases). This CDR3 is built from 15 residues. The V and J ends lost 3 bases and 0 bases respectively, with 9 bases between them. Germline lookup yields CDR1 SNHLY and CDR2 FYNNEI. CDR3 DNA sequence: TGTGCCAGCAGTGAGTCGGGACTCTCTGGAAACACCATATATTTT. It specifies CASSESGLSGNTIYF.

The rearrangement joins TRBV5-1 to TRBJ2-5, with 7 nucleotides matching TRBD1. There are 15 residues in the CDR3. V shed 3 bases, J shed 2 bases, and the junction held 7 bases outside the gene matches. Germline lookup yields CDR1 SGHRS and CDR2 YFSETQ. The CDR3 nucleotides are TGCGCCAGCAGCTCGGATGGGACAGAGCAAGAGACCCAGTACTTC. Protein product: CASSSDGTEQETQYF.

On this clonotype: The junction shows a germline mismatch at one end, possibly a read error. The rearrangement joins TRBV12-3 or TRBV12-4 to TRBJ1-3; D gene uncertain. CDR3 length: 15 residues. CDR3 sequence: CASSYSRTLGSTIYF. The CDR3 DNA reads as TGTGCCAGCAGTTACTCAAGGACGCTTGGAAGCACCATATATTTT.

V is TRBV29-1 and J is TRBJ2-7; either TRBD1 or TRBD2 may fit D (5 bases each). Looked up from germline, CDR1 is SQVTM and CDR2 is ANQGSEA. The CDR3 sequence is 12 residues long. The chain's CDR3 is CSQAGTQREQYF. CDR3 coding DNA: TGCAGTCAGGCCGGGACCCAGCGCGAGCAGTACTTC.

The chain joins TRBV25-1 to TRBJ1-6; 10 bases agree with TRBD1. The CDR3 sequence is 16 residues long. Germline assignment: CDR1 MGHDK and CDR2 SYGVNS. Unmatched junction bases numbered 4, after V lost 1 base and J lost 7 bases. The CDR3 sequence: CASSEFGQGDNSPLHF. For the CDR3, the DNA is TGTGCCAGCAGTGAATTCGGACAGGGGGACAATTCACCCCTCCACTTT.

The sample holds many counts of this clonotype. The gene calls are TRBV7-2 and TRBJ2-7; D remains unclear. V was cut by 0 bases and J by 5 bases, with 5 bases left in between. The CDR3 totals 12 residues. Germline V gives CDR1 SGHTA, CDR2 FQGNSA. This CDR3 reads CASSLARNEQYF. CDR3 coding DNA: TGTGCCAGCAGCTTAGCGAGGAACGAGCAGTACTTC.

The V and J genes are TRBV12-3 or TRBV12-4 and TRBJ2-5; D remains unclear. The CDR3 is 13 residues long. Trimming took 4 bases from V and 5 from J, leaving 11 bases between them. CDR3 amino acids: CASSWMSAETQYF. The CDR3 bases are TGTGCCAGCAGTTGGATGTCAGCGGAGACCCAGTACTTC.

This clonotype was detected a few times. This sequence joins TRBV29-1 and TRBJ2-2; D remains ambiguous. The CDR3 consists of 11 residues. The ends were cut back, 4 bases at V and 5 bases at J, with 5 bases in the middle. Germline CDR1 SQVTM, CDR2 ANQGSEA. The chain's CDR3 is CSVVGTGELFF. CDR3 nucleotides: TGCAGCGTTGTGGGAACCGGGGAGCTGTTTTTT.

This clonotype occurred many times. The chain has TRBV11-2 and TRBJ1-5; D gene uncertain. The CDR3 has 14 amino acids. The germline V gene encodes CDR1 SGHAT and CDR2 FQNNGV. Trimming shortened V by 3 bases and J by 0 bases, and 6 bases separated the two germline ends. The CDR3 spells CASSFGISNQPQHF. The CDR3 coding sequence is TGTGCCAGCAGCTTCGGGATTAGCAATCAGCCCCAGCATTTT.

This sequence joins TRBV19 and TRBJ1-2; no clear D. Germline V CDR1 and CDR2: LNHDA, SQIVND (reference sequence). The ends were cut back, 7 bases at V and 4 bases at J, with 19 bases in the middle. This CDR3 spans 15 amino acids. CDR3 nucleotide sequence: TGTGCCAGTACCCCGGACTGGTCCCCGCTCTATGGCTACACCTTC. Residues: CASTPDWSPLYGYTF.

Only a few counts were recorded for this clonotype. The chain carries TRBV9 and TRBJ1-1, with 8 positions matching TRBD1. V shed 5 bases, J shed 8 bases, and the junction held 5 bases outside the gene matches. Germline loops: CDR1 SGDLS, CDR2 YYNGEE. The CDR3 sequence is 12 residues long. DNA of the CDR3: TGTGCCAGCAGTGACAGGGGTTTCGAAGCTTTCTTT. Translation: CASSDRGFEAFF.

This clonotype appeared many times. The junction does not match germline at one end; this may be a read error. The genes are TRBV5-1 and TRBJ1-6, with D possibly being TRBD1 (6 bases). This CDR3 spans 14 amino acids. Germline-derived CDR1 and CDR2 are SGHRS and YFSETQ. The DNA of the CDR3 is TGTGCCAGCAGCTTGGAAGGGGGTAATTCACCCCTCCACTTT. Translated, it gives CASSLEGGNSPLHF. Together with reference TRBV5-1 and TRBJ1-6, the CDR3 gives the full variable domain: KAGVTQTPRYLIKTRGQQVTLSCSPISGHRSVSWYQQTPGQGLQFLFEYFSETQRNKGNFPGRFSGRQFSNSRSEMNVSTLELGDSALYLCASSLEGGNSPLHFGNGTRLTVT.

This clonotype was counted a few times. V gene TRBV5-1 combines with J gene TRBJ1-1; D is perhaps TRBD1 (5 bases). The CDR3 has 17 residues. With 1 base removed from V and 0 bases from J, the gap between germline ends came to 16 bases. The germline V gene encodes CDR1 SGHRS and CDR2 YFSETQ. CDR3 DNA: TGCGCCAGCAGCTTGATCGGGGCCGGATTGGTGAACACTGAAGCTTTCTTT. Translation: CASSLIGAGLVNTEAFF.